The clone carrying this T cell receptor beta chain was seen only once. This CDR3 has 15 amino acids. From germline, CDR1 is MNHNY and CDR2 SVGAGI (reference sequence). Losses at the gene ends were 5 bases for V and 11 bases for J; bases not matched to a gene: 16. Original analysis: Amplifying reference gene primers gave estimates of nucleated cell counts. Sequencing used immunoSEQ multiplex PCR; TCRdb keeps in-frame clones, though not all of them. For V, J and clone size, that table is used; D and trimming come from the DNA. The repertoire has about 130,000 clones, about 89% of them found once; the top ten carry approximately 3.3%. The data stem from a study of blood T cell repertoires in COVID-19. Overall study: Acute-phase and convalescent COVID-19 samples originated in the United States, Italy and Spain. PBMCs, B-cell-depleted T cells, or T cells were the source of the cDNA or gDNA that made up the material.

Specimen: peripheral blood. This chain uses TRBV6-6 with TRBJ1-1, with 8 bases that match TRBD1. The clonotype comes from a woman aged 60-75 years with acute or convalescent COVID-19. The CDR3 region has the DNA TGTGCCAGCAGTCGAGTGGACAGGGCCGCACTGAAGGCTTTCTTT. It yields the protein CASSRVDRAALKAFF.